This TCR beta chain was identified during a study of shared clonotypes between healthy human individuals. Clones were sequenced by immunoSEQ multiplex PCR, and TCRdb holds only the in-frame ones, with some missing. The table lists about 1 million clones, more than 65% of them singletons, with about 1.5% in the top ten. Overall study findings and caveats: Incompleteness in sorted-subset sequencing, despite large depth, was shown by rarefaction. In this cohort, only blood was sampled, and tissue repertoires likely differ.

This clone was detected only once. Its antigen is undetermined. The clonotype was recovered from a man between 18 and 29 years old in good health. Sequenced: memory CD4+ T cells sorted from blood. The subset is: CD45RA-negative fraction.

CDR3 bases: TGTGCCAGCAGTTCAACAGGGGTTGGAACAGATACGCAGTATTTT. Translation: CASSSTGVGTDTQYF. The V call is TRBV6-6, the J call TRBJ2-3, with 7 bases that match TRBD1. The J segment lost 3 bases and the V segment lost 4 bases, leaving 7 bases of the junction unmatched. The germline gives CDR1 MNHNY, CDR2 SVGAGI (reference sequence). The CDR3 has 15 amino acids.